This TCR beta chain is from a study of cytomegalovirus exposure and HLA in healthy donors. Whole-study findings and limits: According to the study, about 180 TCR beta chains were cytomegalovirus-associated. As a later analysis showed, a missense DCLRE1C variant was linked to trimming of TCR beta V- and J-genes.

Donors sampled were nominally healthy, though unrecorded immune exposures were likely. For this clone: Its target is unknown.

The CDR3 contains 15 residues. The germline gives CDR1 MDHEN, CDR2 SYDVKM. V gave up 7 bases and J gave up 0 bases, with 14 bases separating them. A multiplex PCR was run with 60 Vbeta primers and 13 Jbeta primers. Generated by immunoSEQ multiplex PCR, the TCRdb table keeps only in-frame clones and is missing some. This sample has about 110,000 clones, with 79% found just once. The genes are TRBV28 and TRBJ2-3; unclear D gene. Sequenced sample: PBMCs. This receptor was obtained from a woman under 30 in good health and CMV-seropositive. CDR3 loop: CASTRLSSSTDTQYF. In DNA form, the CDR3 reads TGTGCCAGCACCCGACTGAGTTCTAGCACAGATACGCAGTATTTT.